Reported below is one TCR beta chain. Its antigen is unidentified. 13 Jbeta primers and 60 Vbeta primers were used for the PCR. TCRdb's copy holds only in-frame clones and misses some; the assay was immunoSEQ multiplex PCR. The sample spans tens of thousands of clones; the ten largest clones claim 2.5% to 3%. The CDR3 length is 16 residues. This sample was included in a study of cytomegalovirus exposure and HLA in healthy donors. Findings and limits, study-wide: Looking again later, the authors saw that most CMV-associated TCR beta chains seemed HLA-restricted. From TCR beta sequences, most subjects' HLA-A and HLA-B alleles were reportedly predicted accurately.

The chain has TRBV21-1 and TRBJ1-5; whether TRBD1, the table's D call, matches the DNA was not checked. TRBV21-1 is a listed pseudogene. The receptor's source is a man aged 35 to 55 in good health and CMV-seronegative. Input material: PBMCs. The CDR3 DNA follows: TGTGCCAGCATAATCAGGGCGCCCTATAGCAATCAGCCCCAGCATTTT. It yields the protein CASIIRAPYSNQPQHF.